Each of the 17 T cell receptor beta chains below was sequenced from the same sample in a study of shared clonotypes between healthy human individuals. Clones were sequenced by immunoSEQ multiplex PCR, and TCRdb holds only the in-frame ones, with some missing. Seen here are some 2,500,000 clones, roughly 93% observed once, and the top ten hold approximately 0.36%. Input material: naive CD4+ T cells from PBMCs. The sample's subset: CD45RA+ positively selected. The receptors were gathered from a man between 18 and 35 years old in good health. Some clones in this sample may be carry-over from other donors' samples.

DNA of the CDR3: TGTGCCAGCAGCTTGGGGCCGGGACAGCTCACAGATACGCAGTATTTT. This translates into CASSLGPGQLTDTQYF. V and J are TRBV5-6 and TRBJ2-3, with TRBD1 identical over 7 bases. From germline, CDR1 is SGHDT and CDR2 YYEEEE. V shed 0 bases, J shed 2 bases, and the junction held 6 bases outside the gene matches. This CDR3 comprises 16 residues.

This chain uses TRBV5-8 with TRBJ1-2; D call uncertain. The germline V gene encodes CDR1 SGHTS and CDR2 YDEGEE. With 6 bases removed from V and 8 bases from J, the gap between germline ends came to 5 bases. This CDR3 has 9 amino acids. CDR3 nucleotides: TGTGCCAGCATCAGAGGCTACACCTTC. It encodes CASIRGYTF.

This clone was found once. The chain combines TRBV5-1 with TRBJ1-1; D call uncertain. The ends were cut back, 5 bases at V and 0 bases at J, with 14 bases in the middle. CDR3 size: 15 residues. Germline V lookup: CDR1 SGHRS, CDR2 YFSETQ. As DNA, the CDR3 is TGCGCCAGCAGTCGGATTGACGCCATGAACACTGAAGCTTTCTTT. Its protein product is CASSRIDAMNTEAFF.

The chain couples TRBV7-2 to TRBJ2-7; no firm D call. V lost 1 base and J lost 4, with 14 bases in between. The CDR3 is made up of 15 amino acids. Germline V CDR1 and CDR2: SGHTA, FQGNSA. The CDR3, as DNA: TGTGCCAGCAGCTTAGGTCACGTCGGCGTGTACGAGCAGTACTTC. Encoded protein: CASSLGHVGVYEQYF.

This clone was counted a single time. The rearrangement joins TRBV28 to TRBJ2-2, with D possibly TRBD2 on 5 matching bases. The CDR3 is made up of 14 amino acids. The V gene's germline CDR1 is MDHEN and CDR2 SYDVKM. Trimming took off 6 bases at V and 6 bases at J, with 14 bases between the two ends. CDR3 protein: CASSRAGGPGELFF. In DNA, the CDR3 is TGTGCCAGCAGCCGAGCCGGAGGTCCCGGGGAGCTGTTTTTT.

The chain is built from TRBV18 and TRBJ2-1; the D is unclear. The length of the CDR3 is 16 residues. The V gene's germline CDR1 is KGHSH and CDR2 LQKENI. V was trimmed by 3 bases and J by 5 bases, leaving 17 bases between them. The CDR3 loop is CASSPEGWSRNNEQFF. As DNA, the CDR3 is TGTGCCAGCTCACCCGAAGGATGGTCCCGAAACAATGAGCAGTTCTTC.

In the case of this clone: In the same sample, other DNA sequences code for this CDR3. The rearrangement links TRBV18 to TRBJ2-2; maybe TRBD1 (6 bases). The CDR3 covers 14 residues. Germline V gene lookup returns CDR1 KGHSH and CDR2 LQKENI. The V end lost 3 bases, the J end lost 5 bases, and 10 bases lay between the germline ends. CDR3 bases: TGTGCCAGCTCACCCCAGGGGAATACCGGGGAGCTGTTTTTT. It encodes CASSPQGNTGELFF.

The chain couples TRBV5-1 to TRBJ2-5, with a weak D call TRBD2 (5 bases). The DNA end favors TRBJ2-7, so the J call may be wrong. Germline-derived CDR1 and CDR2 are SGHRS and YFSETQ. The CDR3 extends over 13 amino acids. As DNA, the CDR3 is TGCGCCAGCAGCGCGGGTTATCGGTACGAGCAGTACTTC. Protein product: CASSAGYRYEQYF.

CDR3 residues: CASSSYKGGSNQPQHF. CDR3 bases: TGCGCCAGCAGCTCTTATAAGGGGGGATCCAATCAGCCCCAGCATTTT. The gene calls are TRBV4-1 and TRBJ1-5; tentative D call: TRBD1 (6 bases). Germline loops: CDR1 MGHRA, CDR2 YSYEKL. This CDR3 is built from 16 residues. Trimming took 5 bases from V and 3 from J, leaving 17 bases between them.

V and J are TRBV7-2 and TRBJ2-3; D could derive from TRBD1 or TRBD2 (5 bases each). The CDR3 runs 14 residues. Germline CDR1 reads SGHTA; CDR2 reads FQGNSA. With 4 bases removed from V and 4 bases from J, the gap between germline ends came to 12 bases. CDR3 loop: CASSYPGTPDTQYF. The CDR3 nucleotides read TGTGCCAGCAGCTACCCCGGGACGCCAGATACGCAGTATTTT.

This clone was found once. V and J are TRBV25-1 and TRBJ1-2; possibly TRBD1 for D (6 bases). There are 14 residues in the CDR3. CDR1 MGHDK and CDR2 SYGVNS come from the germline V gene. V gave up 5 bases and J gave up 2 bases, with 12 bases separating them. Here the CDR3 DNA reads TGTGCCAGCAGTCCCACTGGACAGAACTATGGCTACACCTTC. Translating gives CASSPTGQNYGYTF.

This chain links TRBV4-3 with TRBJ2-3; D is perhaps TRBD2 (6 bases). Germline CDR1 reads LGHNA; CDR2 reads YSLEER. This CDR3 is 16 amino acids long. V was cut by 3 bases and J by 0 bases, with 13 bases left in between. In DNA, the CDR3 is TGCGCCAGCAGCCAGAGCGGGTTACGTAGCACAGATACGCAGTATTTT. Protein: CASSQSGLRSTDTQYF.

V is TRBV5-4 and J is TRBJ1-2, with D possibly matching TRBD1 (5 bases). The length of the CDR3 is 13 residues. The germline V gene has CDR1 SGHNT and CDR2 YYREEE (reference sequence). Between the trimmed V and J ends, which lost 2 bases and 7 bases, there was a span of 12 bases. The CDR3 region is CASSFWGFAGYTF. CDR3 nucleotides: TGTGCCAGCAGCTTCTGGGGGTTCGCTGGCTACACCTTC.

The chain is built from TRBV9 and TRBJ2-4; 9 positions agree with TRBD1. V was clipped by 4 bases and J by 6 bases; unmatched bases: 5. Germline V gene lookup returns CDR1 SGDLS and CDR2 YYNGEE. This CDR3 has 14 amino acids. CDR3 amino acids: CASSPKTGGNIQYF. CDR3 nucleotides: TGTGCCAGCAGCCCAAAGACAGGGGGAAACATTCAGTACTTC.

The chain combines TRBV6-5 with TRBJ1-6; possible D gene TRBD1, 5 bases. The CDR3 is 13 amino acids. Germline lookup yields CDR1 MNHEY and CDR2 SVGAGI. V lost 11 bases to trimming and J lost 9 bases, with 17 bases between them. This CDR3 is CACRGGIRSPLHF. In DNA, the CDR3 is TGTGCCTGCCGTGGGGGGATCCGTTCACCCCTCCACTTT.

The chain uses TRBV5-1 and TRBJ2-1, with TRBD2 as a possible D gene (6 bases). V was pared by 5 bases and J by 7 bases, with 10 bases between. The CDR3 runs 12 residues. In germline, CDR1 is SGHRS, CDR2 YFSETQ. The CDR3 reads CASSWGVNEQFF. CDR3 nucleotide sequence: TGCGCCAGCAGTTGGGGGGTAAATGAGCAGTTCTTC.

This chain uses TRBV18 with TRBJ2-6; no firm D call. CDR3 length equals 16 residues. Trimming cost V 1 base and J 9 bases, with 16 bases left between them. From germline, CDR1 is KGHSH and CDR2 LQKENI. The CDR3 DNA reads TGTGCCAGCTCACCACGCGAGAGCCTGGCCAACAACGTCCTGACTTTC. Residues: CASSPRESLANNVLTF. The full variable domain, completed using reference TRBV18 and TRBJ2-6, is NAGVMQNPRHLVRRRGQEARLRCSPMKGHSHVYWYRQLPEEGLKFMVYLQKENIIDESGMPKERFSAEFPKEGPSILRIQQVVRGDSAAYFCASSPRESLANNVLTFGAGSRLTVL.